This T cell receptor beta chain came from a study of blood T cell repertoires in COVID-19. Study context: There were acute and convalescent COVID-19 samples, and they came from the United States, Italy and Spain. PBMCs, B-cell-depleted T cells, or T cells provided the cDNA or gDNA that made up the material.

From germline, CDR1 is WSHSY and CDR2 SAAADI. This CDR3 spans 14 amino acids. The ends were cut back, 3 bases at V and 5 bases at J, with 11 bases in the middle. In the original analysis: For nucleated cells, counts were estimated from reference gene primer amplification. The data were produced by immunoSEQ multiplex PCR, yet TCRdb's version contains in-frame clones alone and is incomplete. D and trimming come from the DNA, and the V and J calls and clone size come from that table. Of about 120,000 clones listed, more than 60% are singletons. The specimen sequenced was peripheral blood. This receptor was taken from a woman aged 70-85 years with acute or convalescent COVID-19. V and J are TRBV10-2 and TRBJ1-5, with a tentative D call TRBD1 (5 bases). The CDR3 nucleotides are TGCGCCAGCAGTGAATCAGGGTTGGATCAGCCCCAGCATTTT. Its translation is CASSESGLDQPQHF.